This T cell receptor beta chain was recorded in a study of blood T cell repertoires in COVID-19. Looked up from germline, CDR1 is MRHNA and CDR2 is SNTAGT. There are 17 residues in the CDR3. J was trimmed by 1 base and V by 0 bases; bases with no gene match: 3. Profiling relied on immunoSEQ multiplex PCR, and the TCRdb table lists in-frame clones only, not all of them. The repertoire has some 50,000 clones, more than 75% of them found once; the top ten carry approximately 2%. The sample taken for sequencing was peripheral blood. The genes are TRBV6-4 and TRBJ2-1, with 10 bases fitting TRBD2. The TCR was taken from a woman in her sixties or seventies with acute or convalescent COVID-19. The CDR3 loop is CASSDSASGSSYNEQFF. In DNA form, the CDR3 reads TGTGCCAGCAGTGACTCGGCTAGCGGGAGTTCCTACAATGAGCAGTTCTTC.